The 3 T cell receptor beta chains presented below share a single source sample, sequenced in a study of neurological immune-mediated disorders. TCRdb itself ran the 5' RACE reads through MiXCR, one entry per CDR3 protein. The data contain under 70,000 distinct CDR3 sequences, roughly 3.5% of them singletons. Sequenced input: PBMCs. The receptor set was obtained from a woman aged 25 to 39 with multiple sclerosis.

This clonotype is labeled medium-sized. V is TRBV11-2 and J is TRBJ2-5, with 8 bases matching TRBD2. Germline trimming cut 4 bases from V and 0 bases from J; bases unmatched to any gene: 7. Germline V gives CDR1 SGHAT, CDR2 FQNNGV. The CDR3 is 16 residues long. In nucleotides, the CDR3 is TGTGCCAGCAGCTCCGCGGGAGGACCCTACCAAGAGACCCAGTACTTC. Its protein is CASSSAGGPYQETQYF.

This chain connects TRBV18 to TRBJ1-4; unclear D gene. Germline CDR1 is KGHSH and CDR2 is LQKENI. The CDR3 extends over 13 amino acids. Trimming stripped 4 bases from V and 7 bases from J, with 10 bases between. CDR3 sequence: CASSRNFGEKLFF. CDR3 DNA sequence: TGTGCCAGCTCACGAAATTTCGGTGAAAAACTGTTTTTT.

This clonotype was seen more than once but under ten times. A much larger clone differs from this one at a single base, so this may be a read error. This rearrangement joins TRBV12-3 or TRBV12-4 to TRBJ1-1; 7 bases fit TRBD1. V lost 7 bases and J lost 6; bases outside the gene matches: 8. The CDR3 runs to 13 residues. The CDR3 sequence: CASTRERGPEAFF. The CDR3 nucleotides read TGTGCCAGCACCCGGGAAAGGGGGCCTGAAGCTTTCTTT.